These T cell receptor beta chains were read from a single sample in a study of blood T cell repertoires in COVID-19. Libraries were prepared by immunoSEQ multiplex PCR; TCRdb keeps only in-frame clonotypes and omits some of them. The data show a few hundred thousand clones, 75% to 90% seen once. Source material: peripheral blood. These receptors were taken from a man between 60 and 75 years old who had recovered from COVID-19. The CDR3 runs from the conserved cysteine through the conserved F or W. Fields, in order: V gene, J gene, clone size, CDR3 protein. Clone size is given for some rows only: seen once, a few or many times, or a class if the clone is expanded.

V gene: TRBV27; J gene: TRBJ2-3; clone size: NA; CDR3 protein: CASSRLAGGPRDTQYF
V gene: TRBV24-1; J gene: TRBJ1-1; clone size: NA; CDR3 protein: CATSDWDRAHKAFF
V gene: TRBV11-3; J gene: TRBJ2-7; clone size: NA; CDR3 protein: CASSLKAGTLYEQYF
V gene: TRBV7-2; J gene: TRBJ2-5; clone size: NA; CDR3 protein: CASSSGLAQETQYF
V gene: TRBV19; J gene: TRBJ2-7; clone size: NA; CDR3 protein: CASSIGGTITYEQYF
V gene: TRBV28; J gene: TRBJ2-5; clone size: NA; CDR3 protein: CASSFGYQETQYF
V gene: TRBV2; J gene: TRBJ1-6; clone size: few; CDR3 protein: CASRQGWVGNSPLHF
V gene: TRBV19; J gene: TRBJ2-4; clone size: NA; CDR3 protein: CASSIRASGRGLAKNIQYF
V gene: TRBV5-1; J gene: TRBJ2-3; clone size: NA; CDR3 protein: CASSLTTEDTQYF
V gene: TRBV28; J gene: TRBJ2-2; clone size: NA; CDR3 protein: CASSLVGGAYTGELFF
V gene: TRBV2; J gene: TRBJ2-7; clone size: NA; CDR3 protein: CASRASGASYEQYF
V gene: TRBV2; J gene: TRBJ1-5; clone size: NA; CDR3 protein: CASRAFSNQPQHF
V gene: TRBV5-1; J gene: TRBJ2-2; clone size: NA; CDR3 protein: CASSPPGLAGNTGELFF
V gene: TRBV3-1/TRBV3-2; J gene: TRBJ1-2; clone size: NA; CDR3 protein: CASSQRSNYGYTF
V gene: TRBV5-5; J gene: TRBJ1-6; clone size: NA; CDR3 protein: CASSSRMTGPRSPLHF
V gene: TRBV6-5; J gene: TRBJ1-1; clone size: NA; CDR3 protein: CASREHTGRDTEAFF
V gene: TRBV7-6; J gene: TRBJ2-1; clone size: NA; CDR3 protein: CASSLGELAGKNEQFF
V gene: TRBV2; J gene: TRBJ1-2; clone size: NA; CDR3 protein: CASSDPANYGYTF
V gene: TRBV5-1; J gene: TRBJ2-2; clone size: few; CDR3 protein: CASSLVPGGTGELFF
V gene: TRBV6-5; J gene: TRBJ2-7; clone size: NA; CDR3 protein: CASSQLGGYEQYF
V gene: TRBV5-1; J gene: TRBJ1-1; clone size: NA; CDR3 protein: CASSLGRGQSTEAFF
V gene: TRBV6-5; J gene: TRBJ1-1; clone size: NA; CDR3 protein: CASKGRREAFF
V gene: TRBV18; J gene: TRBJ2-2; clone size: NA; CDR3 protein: CASSPTGPTGELFF
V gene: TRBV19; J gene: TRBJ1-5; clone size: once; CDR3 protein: CASSPDGHSNQPQHF
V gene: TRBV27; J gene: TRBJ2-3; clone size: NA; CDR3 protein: CASGRAYTDTQYF
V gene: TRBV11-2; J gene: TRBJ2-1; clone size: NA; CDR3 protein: CASSLVGGSPYEQFF
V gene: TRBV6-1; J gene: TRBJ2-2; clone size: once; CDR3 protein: CASSESLMLGELFF
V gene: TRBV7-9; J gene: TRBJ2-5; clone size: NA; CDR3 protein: CASSPGRTPRETQYF
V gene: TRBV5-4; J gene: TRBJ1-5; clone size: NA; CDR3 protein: CASSLAGEGQPQHF
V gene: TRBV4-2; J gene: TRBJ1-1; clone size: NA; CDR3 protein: CASSQDPVPGGEVTEAFF
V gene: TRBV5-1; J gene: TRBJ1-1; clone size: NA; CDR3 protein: CASSPGQIDFTEAFF
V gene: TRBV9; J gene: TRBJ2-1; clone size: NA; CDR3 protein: CASSVVSGEPIF
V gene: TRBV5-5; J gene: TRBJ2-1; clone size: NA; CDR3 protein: CATARDRDMGEQFF
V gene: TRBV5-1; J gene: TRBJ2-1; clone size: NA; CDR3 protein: CASSLAGTSTYNEQFF
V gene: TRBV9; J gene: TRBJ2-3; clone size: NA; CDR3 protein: CASSATGGQTDTQYF
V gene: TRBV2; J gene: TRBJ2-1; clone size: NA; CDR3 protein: CASSPDFYYNEQFF
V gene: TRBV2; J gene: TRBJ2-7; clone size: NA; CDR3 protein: CASRATTVAPYEQYF
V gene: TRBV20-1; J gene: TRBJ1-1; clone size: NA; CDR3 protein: CSAGGITEAFF
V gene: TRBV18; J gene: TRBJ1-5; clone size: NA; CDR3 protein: CASSPGQHSNQPQHF
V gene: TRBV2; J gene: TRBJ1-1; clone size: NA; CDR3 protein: CASRREGYTEAFF
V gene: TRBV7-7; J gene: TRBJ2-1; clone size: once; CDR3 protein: CASSLGTSGNNEQFF
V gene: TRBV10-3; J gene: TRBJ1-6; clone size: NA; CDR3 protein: CAIKRDRTSPLHF
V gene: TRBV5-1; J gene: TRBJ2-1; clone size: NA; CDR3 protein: CASSSKSGTSDFPYNEQFF
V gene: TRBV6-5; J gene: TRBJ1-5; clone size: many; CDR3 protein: CASSRTGISNQPQHF
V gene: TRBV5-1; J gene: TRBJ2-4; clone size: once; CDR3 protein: CASSLVQGGDIQYF
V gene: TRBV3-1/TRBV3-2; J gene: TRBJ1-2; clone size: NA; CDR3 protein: CASSQVQGQGGTF
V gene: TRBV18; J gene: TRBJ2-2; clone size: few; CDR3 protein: CASSPTLAGGTGELFF
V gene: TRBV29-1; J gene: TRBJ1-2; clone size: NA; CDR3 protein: CSVELQGDYGYTF
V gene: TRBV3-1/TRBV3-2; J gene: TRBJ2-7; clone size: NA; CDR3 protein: CASSLDRLAGVYEQYF
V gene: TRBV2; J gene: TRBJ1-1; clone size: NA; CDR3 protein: CASSGLDSRGTEAFF
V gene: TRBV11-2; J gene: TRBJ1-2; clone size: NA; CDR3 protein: CASSLVGGGYGYTF
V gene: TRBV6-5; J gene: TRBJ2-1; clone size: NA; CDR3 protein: CASTKAGSSYNEQFF
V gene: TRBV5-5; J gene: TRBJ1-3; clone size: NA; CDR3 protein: CASSRDPPGPSSGNTIYF
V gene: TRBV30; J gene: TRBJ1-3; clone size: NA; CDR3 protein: CASRGDPSGNTIYF
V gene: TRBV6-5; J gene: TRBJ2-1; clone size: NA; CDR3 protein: CASSSRTGGSYNEQFF
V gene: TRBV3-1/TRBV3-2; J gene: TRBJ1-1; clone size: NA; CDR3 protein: CASSQVAGVAEAFF